The 5 T cell receptor beta chains below all came from one sample that was sequenced in a study of OX40 agonist ivuxolimab in advanced cancers. Profiled with immunoSEQ multiplex PCR; TCRdb holds only in-frame clones, not every one. This sample carries about 100,000 clones, 85% to 90% of them seen once, and the ten largest clones take around 1.6%. This material consisted of CD4+ or CD8+ T cells sorted from blood, taken in a trial of the OX40 agonist ivuxolimab. These receptors originate from an adult with an advanced solid tumor such as melanoma, head and neck, liver or kidney cancer.

The J gene is TRBJ2-5, the V gene TRBV5-1; 8 bases are a match to TRBD2. The V and J ends lost 2 bases and 1 base, in that order; junction bases with no gene match: 4. Per the germline V gene, CDR1 is SGHRS and CDR2 is YFSETQ. The CDR3 consists of 15 residues. CDR3 protein: CASSFPGTSQETQYF. The CDR3 DNA reads TGCGCCAGCAGCTTTCCCGGGACTAGCCAAGAGACCCAGTACTTC. The full variable domain, with the rest looked up from reference TRBV5-1 and TRBJ2-5, is KAGVTQTPRYLIKTRGQQVTLSCSPISGHRSVSWYQQTPGQGLQFLFEYFSETQRNKGNFPGRFSGRQFSNSRSEMNVSTLELGDSALYLCASSFPGTSQETQYFGPGTRLLVL.

The DNA of the CDR3 is TGCGCCAGCAGCTTGGTCAGTACCGGGGAGCTGTTTTTT. Encoded protein: CASSLVSTGELFF. The V and J genes are TRBV5-1 and TRBJ2-2; D unresolved. V lost 0 bases and J 5 bases, leaving 5 bases between the germline ends. This CDR3 is built from 13 residues. Germline V gene lookup returns CDR1 SGHRS and CDR2 YFSETQ.

The chain links TRBV9 to TRBJ2-1; no clear D. This CDR3 has 14 residues. V was pared by 5 bases and J by 4 bases, with 13 bases between. Per the germline V gene, CDR1 is SGDLS and CDR2 is YYNGEE. Written as DNA, the CDR3 is TGTGCCAGCAGTACCCTAGACTCATACAATGAGCAGTTCTTC. Its translation: CASSTLDSYNEQFF.

V usage is TRBV28 and J usage is TRBJ2-7; 13 bases fit TRBD2. Germline V gene data show CDR1 as MDHEN and CDR2 as SYDVKM. The junction had 3 bases not matched to a gene; V was cut back by 6 bases and J by 7 bases. This CDR3 is 13 amino acids long. CDR3 protein: CASSPTSGREQYF. The CDR3, as DNA: TGTGCCAGCAGCCCGACTAGCGGGAGGGAGCAGTACTTC.

The chain links TRBV5-1 to TRBJ2-7; 11 bases are shared with TRBD2. The ends lost 0 bases at V and 6 bases at J; junction bases unmatched: 5. The CDR3 extends over 15 amino acids. CDR1 is SGHRS and CDR2 is YFSETQ in the germline V gene. The CDR3 coding sequence is TGCGCCAGCAGCTTGGTTAGCGGGGGGGCCTCCGAGCAGTACTTC. Translation gives CASSLVSGGASEQYF.